A selection of T cell receptor beta chains follows, all from one sample in a study of patients and donors after allogeneic stem cell transplantation. TCRdb re-analysed the RT-PCR reads in MiXCR, keeping a single row per CDR3 protein. The sample records a few hundred thousand distinct CDR3 sequences, around 40% being singletons. Material for sequencing was blood, either unsorted or a sorted T cell fraction (not recorded which). The receptors derive from a human donor who was either an allogeneic HSCT recipient or a stem cell or donor lymphocyte infusion donor (not recorded which). It is not recorded whose cells these are; they may come from a transplant donor. Each CDR3 is given with its conserved first and last residue. The order of the fields is D gene, J gene, V gene, clone size, CDR3 protein, CDR3 DNA. The D gene is left open where the match is weak. A row's size may be missing; if present it is once, few, many or a size class.

d_call: .; j_call: TRBJ1-6; v_call: TRBV15; clone_size: .; cdr3_aa: CATSRRPFEFENSPLHF; cdr3_nt: TGTGCCACCAGCAGACGACCCTTCGAATTCGAGAATTCACCCCTCCACTTT
d_call: .; j_call: TRBJ1-6; v_call: TRBV7-3; clone_size: few; cdr3_aa: CASSLNPRSSYNSPLHF; cdr3_nt: TGTGCCAGCAGCTTAAACCCCCGGAGCTCCTATAATTCACCCCTCCACTTT
d_call: TRBD1; j_call: TRBJ2-3; v_call: TRBV14; clone_size: .; cdr3_aa: CASSQDRGLLLTDTQYF; cdr3_nt: TGTGCCAGCAGCCAAGACAGGGGGCTCCTTCTCACAGATACGCAGTATTTT
d_call: TRBD1; j_call: TRBJ1-2; v_call: TRBV5-6; clone_size: .; cdr3_aa: CASSIRQGAGGYTF; cdr3_nt: TGTGCCAGCAGCATCCGGCAGGGGGCGGGTGGCTACACCTTC
d_call: .; j_call: TRBJ1-2; v_call: TRBV3-1; clone_size: .; cdr3_aa: CASSHRGSNYGYTF; cdr3_nt: TGTGCCAGCAGCCATCGAGGATCTAACTATGGCTACACCTTC
d_call: .; j_call: TRBJ2-5; v_call: TRBV14; clone_size: many; cdr3_aa: CASSQQLGGAETQYF; cdr3_nt: TGTGCCAGCAGCCAACAACTGGGGGGCGCGGAGACCCAGTACTTC
d_call: .; j_call: TRBJ1-6; v_call: TRBV5-1; clone_size: .; cdr3_aa: CASSLFTGGRSPLHF; cdr3_nt: TGCGCCAGCAGCTTGTTCACAGGTGGTCGTTCACCCCTCCACTTT
d_call: .; j_call: TRBJ1-6; v_call: TRBV6-5; clone_size: few; cdr3_aa: CATSRANSPLHF; cdr3_nt: TGTGCCACCTCTCGGGCTAACTCACCCCTCCACTTT
d_call: .; j_call: TRBJ1-3; v_call: TRBV30; clone_size: few; cdr3_aa: CAWRIDSSGNTIYF; cdr3_nt: TGTGCCTGGAGGATCGACAGCTCTGGAAACACCATATATTTT
d_call: .; j_call: TRBJ2-2; v_call: TRBV29-1; clone_size: .; cdr3_aa: CSVSYTGELFF; cdr3_nt: TGCAGCGTTAGCTACACCGGGGAGCTGTTTTTT
d_call: .; j_call: TRBJ1-6; v_call: TRBV12-3/TRBV12-4; clone_size: .; cdr3_aa: CASRGFGSSYNSPLHF; cdr3_nt: TGTGCCAGCAGGGGATTTGGGAGCTCCTATAATTCACCCCTCCACTTT
d_call: TRBD2; j_call: TRBJ2-5; v_call: TRBV28; clone_size: .; cdr3_aa: CAAAGAPETQYF; cdr3_nt: TGTGCCGCAGCGGGGGCCCCGGAGACCCAGTACTTC
d_call: .; j_call: TRBJ1-2; v_call: TRBV30; clone_size: few; cdr3_aa: CARDYGYTF; cdr3_nt: TGTGCCCGGGACTATGGCTACACCTTC
d_call: TRBD1; j_call: TRBJ1-1; v_call: TRBV12-3/TRBV12-4; clone_size: few; cdr3_aa: CASSLADRGMSFF; cdr3_nt: TGTGCCAGCAGTTTAGCGGACAGGGGGATGTCTTTCTTT
d_call: .; j_call: TRBJ1-4; v_call: TRBV7-9; clone_size: .; cdr3_aa: CASSLQGKGKLFF; cdr3_nt: TGTGCCAGCAGCTTACAGGGAAAGGGAAAACTGTTTTTT
d_call: TRBD2; j_call: TRBJ2-3; v_call: TRBV2; clone_size: .; cdr3_aa: CASRPPLAGGANTQYF; cdr3_nt: TGTGCCAGCAGACCACCCCTAGCGGGGGGGGCGAATACGCAGTATTTT
d_call: TRBD1; j_call: TRBJ1-1; v_call: TRBV5-5; clone_size: .; cdr3_aa: CASSWGTGRGTEAFF; cdr3_nt: TGTGCCAGCAGCTGGGGGACAGGGAGGGGCACTGAAGCTTTCTTT
d_call: .; j_call: TRBJ1-2; v_call: TRBV12-3/TRBV12-4; clone_size: many; cdr3_aa: CASMGDTFLYGYTF; cdr3_nt: TGTGCCAGCATGGGGGATACTTTCCTCTATGGCTACACCTTC
d_call: .; j_call: TRBJ2-3; v_call: TRBV5-1; clone_size: .; cdr3_aa: CASSYPTDTQYF; cdr3_nt: TGCGCCAGCAGCTATCCCACAGATACGCAGTATTTT
d_call: .; j_call: TRBJ1-2; v_call: TRBV3-1; clone_size: .; cdr3_aa: CASSQDLTFGRNYGYTF; cdr3_nt: TGTGCCAGCAGCCAAGATCTTACGTTCGGGCGGAACTATGGCTACACCTTC
d_call: TRBD1; j_call: TRBJ1-2; v_call: TRBV20-1; clone_size: few; cdr3_aa: CSARNPGRDRGPFYGYTF; cdr3_nt: TGCAGTGCTAGAAATCCAGGCCGGGACAGGGGGCCGTTCTATGGCTACACCTTC
d_call: .; j_call: TRBJ2-5; v_call: TRBV12-3/TRBV12-4; clone_size: few; cdr3_aa: CASSLGDPRETQYF; cdr3_nt: TGTGCCAGCAGTTTAGGGGACCCCCGGGAGACCCAGTACTTC
d_call: .; j_call: TRBJ2-2; v_call: TRBV7-2; clone_size: .; cdr3_aa: CASSLNPRGTGELFF; cdr3_nt: TGTGCCAGCAGCTTAAACCCGCGGGGCACCGGGGAGCTGTTTTTT
d_call: .; j_call: TRBJ2-3; v_call: TRBV21-1; clone_size: .; cdr3_aa: CASSKRTSRQYF; cdr3_nt: TGTGCCAGCAGCAAGCGGACTAGTCGGCAGTATTTT
d_call: .; j_call: TRBJ1-1; v_call: TRBV29-1; clone_size: .; cdr3_aa: CSVSTSRTLNTEAFF; cdr3_nt: TGCAGCGTTTCAACCTCCAGGACATTGAACACTGAAGCTTTCTTT
d_call: .; j_call: TRBJ1-5; v_call: TRBV29-1; clone_size: .; cdr3_aa: CSPKRGFSNQPQHF; cdr3_nt: TGCAGCCCCAAACGAGGGTTTTCCAATCAGCCCCAGCATTTT
d_call: .; j_call: TRBJ1-4; v_call: TRBV5-1; clone_size: .; cdr3_aa: CASSEVQGGPPSKLFF; cdr3_nt: TGCGCCAGCAGCGAAGTGCAAGGGGGGCCTCCGTCGAAACTGTTTTTT
d_call: .; j_call: TRBJ1-2; v_call: TRBV11-2; clone_size: .; cdr3_aa: CASSLVGPNYGYTF; cdr3_nt: TGTGCCAGCAGCTTAGTTGGGCCTAACTATGGCTACACCTTC
d_call: .; j_call: TRBJ2-2; v_call: TRBV7-3; clone_size: few; cdr3_aa: CASSFGNGELFF; cdr3_nt: TGTGCCAGCAGCTTCGGGAACGGGGAGCTGTTTTTT
d_call: .; j_call: TRBJ2-3; v_call: TRBV7-9; clone_size: .; cdr3_aa: CASSLNRVRLDTQYF; cdr3_nt: TGTGCCAGCAGCTTAAACAGGGTACGGCTCGATACGCAGTATTTT
d_call: TRBD1; j_call: TRBJ1-2; v_call: TRBV28; clone_size: few; cdr3_aa: CASSLTGGGYGYTF; cdr3_nt: TGTGCCAGCAGCCTTACAGGGGGTGGCTATGGCTACACCTTC
d_call: .; j_call: TRBJ1-1; v_call: TRBV5-8; clone_size: few; cdr3_aa: CASSGLSLVGNANTEAFF; cdr3_nt: TGTGCCAGCAGCGGACTTTCGCTTGTTGGGAATGCGAACACTGAAGCTTTCTTT
d_call: .; j_call: TRBJ2-2; v_call: TRBV12-3/TRBV12-4; clone_size: few; cdr3_aa: CASSSNTGELFF; cdr3_nt: TGTGCCAGCAGTTCGAACACCGGGGAGCTGTTTTTT
d_call: .; j_call: TRBJ1-1; v_call: TRBV4-2; clone_size: .; cdr3_aa: CASSQDRARNTEAFF; cdr3_nt: TGTGCCAGCAGCCAAGACAGGGCTAGGAACACTGAAGCTTTCTTT
d_call: .; j_call: TRBJ1-1; v_call: TRBV10-3; clone_size: few; cdr3_aa: CAISERAGPEAFF; cdr3_nt: TGTGCCATCAGTGAACGGGCAGGGCCTGAAGCTTTCTTT
d_call: .; j_call: TRBJ1-6; v_call: TRBV11-2; clone_size: .; cdr3_aa: CASSRLRDTRDSPLHF; cdr3_nt: TGTGCCAGCAGCCGATTACGGGACACCAGGGATTCACCCCTCCACTTT
d_call: TRBD1; j_call: TRBJ2-1; v_call: TRBV27; clone_size: .; cdr3_aa: CASSSTLGGEQFF; cdr3_nt: TGTGCCAGCAGTTCGACATTAGGGGGCGAGCAGTTCTTC
d_call: .; j_call: TRBJ1-4; v_call: TRBV10-2; clone_size: .; cdr3_aa: CASRESGGFNEKLFF; cdr3_nt: TGCGCCAGCAGAGAATCCGGGGGTTTTAATGAAAAACTGTTTTTT
d_call: .; j_call: TRBJ2-2; v_call: TRBV6-2/TRBV6-3; clone_size: .; cdr3_aa: CASSADRGGGLTGELFF; cdr3_nt: TGTGCCAGCAGTGCCGACCGAGGAGGGGGTCTCACCGGGGAGCTGTTTTTT
d_call: .; j_call: TRBJ1-5; v_call: TRBV28; clone_size: .; cdr3_aa: CASFRQGPNQPQHF; cdr3_nt: TGTGCCAGCTTTCGCCAGGGGCCCAATCAGCCCCAGCATTTT
d_call: .; j_call: TRBJ1-1; v_call: TRBV5-5; clone_size: few; cdr3_aa: CASSLEHMNTEAFF; cdr3_nt: TGTGCCAGCAGCTTGGAGCACATGAACACTGAAGCTTTCTTT
d_call: .; j_call: TRBJ2-2; v_call: TRBV29-1; clone_size: .; cdr3_aa: CSVGGTDMRTPGSCFF; cdr3_nt: .
d_call: .; j_call: TRBJ2-6; v_call: TRBV6-6; clone_size: .; cdr3_aa: CASSYSQAFSWAGANVLTF; cdr3_nt: TGTGCCAGCAGTTATTCGCAGGCCTTCTCTTGGGCTGGGGCCAACGTCCTGACTTTC
d_call: .; j_call: TRBJ1-4; v_call: TRBV12-3/TRBV12-4; clone_size: few; cdr3_aa: CASSLAPSDTGGKLFF; cdr3_nt: TGTGCCAGCAGTTTGGCTCCCTCGGACACTGGGGGAAAACTGTTTTTT
d_call: .; j_call: TRBJ1-6; v_call: TRBV15; clone_size: .; cdr3_aa: CATSSRVGGYSYNSPLHF; cdr3_nt: TGTGCCACCAGCTCGCGTGTAGGGGGTTACTCCTATAATTCACCCCTCCACTTT
d_call: .; j_call: TRBJ1-1; v_call: TRBV12-3/TRBV12-4; clone_size: .; cdr3_aa: CASSPEVGAFF; cdr3_nt: TGTGCCAGCAGCCCAGAGGTGGGAGCTTTCTTT
d_call: .; j_call: TRBJ2-7; v_call: TRBV5-1; clone_size: .; cdr3_aa: CASSLSADISAEQYF; cdr3_nt: TGCGCCAGCAGCTTGTCGGCGGATATCTCGGCCGAGCAGTACTTC
d_call: .; j_call: TRBJ1-1; v_call: TRBV7-9; clone_size: .; cdr3_aa: CASSPGGSLNTEAFF; cdr3_nt: TGTGCCAGCAGCCCGGGCGGCAGTTTGAACACTGAAGCTTTCTTT
d_call: TRBD1; j_call: TRBJ2-7; v_call: TRBV10-3; clone_size: .; cdr3_aa: CAISGDRDEQYF; cdr3_nt: TGTGCCATCAGTGGAGACAGGGACGAGCAGTACTTC
d_call: TRBD2; j_call: TRBJ2-1; v_call: TRBV7-9; clone_size: .; cdr3_aa: CASSFGRGALTYNEQFF; cdr3_nt: TGTGCCAGCAGCTTCGGGCGGGGGGCCTTGACCTACAATGAGCAGTTCTTC